The 24 T cell receptor beta chains below come from one sample, sequenced in a study of T cells in Graves' hyperthyroidism and ophthalmopathy. Using RNA transcripts as the source, TCR beta CDR3 regions were amplified. A set of HTBI primers served as the primers for a first-round RT-PCR of the TCR CDR3. TCRdb analysed the multiplex PCR reads with MiXCR anew, one entry per CDR3 protein. The sample records around 700,000 distinct CDR3 sequences, under 20% being singletons. Sequenced input: blood. The source is a woman in her 50s with Graves' hyperthyroidism that later progressed to Graves' ophthalmopathy.

The chain joins TRBV15 to TRBJ1-4; D gene ambiguous. In germline, CDR1 is LNHNV, CDR2 YYDKDF (reference sequence). The V end was cut by 0 bases, the J end by 0 bases, with 11 bases between. The CDR3 is made up of 17 amino acids. CDR3 coding DNA: TGTGCCACCAGCAGAGATTTTGGGGTTCCAACTAATGAAAAACTGTTTTTT. It yields the protein CATSRDFGVPTNEKLFF. Complete variable domain (other parts from reference TRBV15 and TRBJ1-4): DAMVIQNPRYQVTQFGKPVTLSCSQTLNHNVMYWYQQKSSQAPKLLFHYYDKDFNNEADTPDNFQSRRPNTSFCFLDIRSPGLGDTAMYLCATSRDFGVPTNEKLFFGSGTQLSVL.

The chain recombines TRBV27 with TRBJ2-1, with 11 bases fitting TRBD2. The CDR3 sequence is 15 residues long. V shed 3 bases, J shed 7 bases, and the junction held 5 bases outside the gene matches. Germline CDR1 MNHEY, CDR2 SMNVEV (reference sequence). The CDR3 region has the DNA TGTGCCAGCAGTTTTTCTAGCGGGGGGCTGAATGAGCAGTTCTTC. This translates into CASSFSSGGLNEQFF.

The chain carries TRBV7-8 and TRBJ1-4; TRBD1 agrees at 8 bases. The CDR3 length is 16 residues. Germline values: CDR1 SGHVS, CDR2 FQNEAQ. V shed 0 bases, J shed 7 bases, and the junction held 7 bases outside the gene matches. The CDR3 loop is CASSLAQGAYSEKLFF. As DNA, the CDR3 is TGTGCCAGCAGCTTAGCTCAGGGGGCTTATAGTGAAAAACTGTTTTTT.

This clonotype was recorded many times. The rearrangement links TRBV3-1 to TRBJ2-1; 8 nucleotides line up with TRBD2. V lost 6 bases and J lost 9; bases outside the gene matches: 13. This CDR3 contains 15 residues. Germline V gene data show CDR1 as LGHDT and CDR2 as YNNKEL (reference sequence). The CDR3 DNA follows: TGTGCCAGCAGAGACGAGCGGGGGTTCCTAGGTGAGCAGTTCTTC. Residues: CASRDERGFLGEQFF.

There are a few counts of this clonotype. V and J are TRBV19 and TRBJ1-6, with a tentative D call TRBD1 (5 bases). Germline lookup yields CDR1 LNHDA and CDR2 SQIVND (reference sequence). This CDR3 is 12 amino acids long. The V and J ends lost 8 bases and 5 bases respectively, with 7 bases between them. CDR3 loop: CASADNNSPLHF. The CDR3 DNA follows: TGTGCCAGTGCGGACAATAATTCACCCCTCCACTTT.

The chain couples TRBV24-1 to TRBJ1-2; no firm D call. CDR3 length equals 14 residues. V lost 1 base and J lost 2, with 7 bases in between. Germline CDR1 reads KGHDR; CDR2 reads SFDVKD. The DNA of the CDR3 is TGTGCCACCAGTGATTTTAGCAGGAACTATGGCTACACCTTC. Residues: CATSDFSRNYGYTF.

The table lists this clonotype with many counts. This sequence joins TRBV20-1 and TRBJ2-7; tentatively, D is TRBD1 (6 bases). Trimming pared 5 bases from V and 0 bases from J, leaving 14 bases between. This CDR3 is 14 amino acids long. Looked up from germline, CDR1 is DFQATT and CDR2 is SNEGSKA (reference sequence). The CDR3, as DNA: TGCAGTGCTCCGGGACACGAATCCTCCTACGAGCAGTACTTC. It is translated as CSAPGHESSYEQYF.

The genes are TRBV19 and TRBJ2-2, with D uncertain. V was cut by 3 bases and J by 0 bases, with 8 bases left in between. CDR1 is LNHDA, CDR2 SQIVND, per germline (reference sequence). The CDR3 extends over 15 amino acids. The chain's CDR3 is CASSIGGANTGELFF. For the CDR3, the DNA is TGTGCCAGTAGTATTGGCGGCGCGAACACCGGGGAGCTGTTTTTT.

This chain connects TRBV30 to TRBJ1-2; D possibly corresponds to TRBD1 (5 bases). V gave up 1 base and J gave up 4 bases, with 13 bases separating them. Germline values: CDR1 GTSNPN, CDR2 SVGIG (reference sequence). This CDR3 region has 14 residues. CDR3 protein: CAWSARQGLYGYTF. CDR3 DNA sequence: TGTGCCTGGAGTGCCCGCCAGGGCCTCTATGGCTACACCTTC. Full variable domain (missing parts from reference TRBV30 and TRBJ1-2): SQTIHQWPATLVQPVGSPLSLECTVEGTSNPNLYWYRQAAGRGLQLLFYSVGIGQISSEVPQNLSASRPQDRQFILSSKKLLLSDSGFYLCAWSARQGLYGYTFGSGTRLTVV.

This clonotype was recorded many times. The junction and the germline gene differ at one end; a read error may be behind it. The chain is built from TRBV12-3 or TRBV12-4 and TRBJ1-2, with D possibly matching TRBD1 (5 bases). The CDR3 consists of 15 residues. CDR3 nucleotide sequence: TGTGCCAGCAGCCTACAGCCCGGGACTGGATATGACTACACCTTC. This translates into CASSLQPGTGYDYTF.

V gene TRBV5-1 combines with J gene TRBJ1-1; D gene ambiguous. Germline CDR1 and CDR2: SGHRS and YFSETQ. V was pared by 3 bases and J by 3 bases, with 6 bases between. This CDR3 spans 12 amino acids. The CDR3 DNA sequence: TGCGCCAGCAGCTCACTGGACACTGAAGCTTTCTTT. Protein sequence: CASSSLDTEAFF.

J is TRBJ1-2 and V is TRBV6-1; D call uncertain. From germline, CDR1 is MNHNS and CDR2 SASEGT. The CDR3 is made up of 12 amino acids. V lost 11 bases to trimming and J lost 3 bases, with 13 bases between them. CDR3 in DNA: TGTGCCGCGGGGTGGGTAGACTATGGCTACACCTTC. Translating gives CAAGWVDYGYTF.

The chain employs TRBV14 and TRBJ2-5; 10 positions agree with TRBD1. CDR1 is SGHDN and CDR2 is FVKESK in the germline V gene. CDR3 length equals 15 residues. Trimming cost V 5 bases and J 5 bases; bases outside gene matches: 8. The DNA of the CDR3 is TGTGCCAGCAGCGATCCCGGGACAGGGGATGAGACCCAGTACTTC. Protein product: CASSDPGTGDETQYF. Full variable domain (missing parts from reference TRBV14 and TRBJ2-5): EAGVTQFPSHSVIEKGQTVTLRCDPISGHDNLYWYRRVMGKEIKFLLHFVKESKQDESGMPNNRFLAERTGGTYSTLKVQPAELEDSGVYFCASSDPGTGDETQYFGPGTRLLVL.

This clonotype was seen many times. V usage is TRBV20-1 and J usage is TRBJ1-1, with D perhaps matching TRBD1 (5 bases). The germline V and J ends were trimmed by 8 bases and 0 bases, with 13 bases remaining between them. CDR1 is DFQATT, CDR2 SNEGSKA, per germline (reference sequence). The CDR3 spans 13 residues. The CDR3 DNA is TGCAGTAAAATCCGGGGGATGAACACTGAAGCTTTCTTT. Residues: CSKIRGMNTEAFF.

This clonotype has at least ten counts. The chain couples TRBV6-1 to TRBJ1-1; 7 nucleotides agree with TRBD1. This CDR3 comprises 13 residues. Per the germline V gene, CDR1 is MNHNS and CDR2 is SASEGT. J gave up 4 bases and V 6 bases, and 5 bases lay outside the gene matches. CDR3 nucleotides: TGTGCCAGCAGACAGGGGAGTTCCACTGAAGCTTTCTTT. Protein sequence: CASRQGSSTEAFF.

This clonotype came up a few times. The rearrangement joins TRBV5-1 to TRBJ2-3; D ambiguous. V was clipped by 6 bases and J by 3 bases, with 20 bases between them. There are 16 residues in the CDR3. Germline V gene data show CDR1 as SGHRS and CDR2 as YFSETQ. The CDR3 DNA follows: TGCGCCAGCACCCCCTCAGGACGATCTACGACAGATACGCAGTATTTT. Residues: CASTPSGRSTTDTQYF.

The chain uses TRBV11-2 and TRBJ1-6; no definite D call. The V and J ends lost 3 bases and 0 bases respectively, with 0 bases between them. The germline CDR1 and CDR2 sequences are SGHAT and FQNNGV. CDR3 length: 13 amino acids. CDR3 sequence reads: CASSFSYNSPLHF. In DNA, the CDR3 is TGTGCCAGCAGCTTCTCCTATAATTCACCCCTCCACTTT.

The genes are TRBV7-9 and TRBJ2-5; D gene uncertain. In germline, CDR1 is SEHNR, CDR2 FQNEAQ (reference sequence). The CDR3 has 14 amino acids. The germline V and J ends were trimmed by 4 bases and 5 bases, with 14 bases remaining between them. CDR3 DNA: TGTGCCAGCAGCTCCCCTGGTGGGTATGAGACCCAGTACTTC. Its translation: CASSSPGGYETQYF.

The rearrangement links TRBV29-1 to TRBJ1-1; D is possibly TRBD1 (5 bases). The CDR3 totals 14 residues. Germline V gene data show CDR1 as SQVTM and CDR2 as ANQGSEA. The V and J ends lost 2 bases and 4 bases respectively, with 14 bases between them. The CDR3 loop is CSVELEGMGTEAFF. The CDR3 bases are TGCAGCGTTGAACTAGAGGGGATGGGCACTGAAGCTTTCTTT.

This clonotype appeared many times. The chain couples TRBV18 to TRBJ2-4, with a tentative D call TRBD1 (5 bases). Germline CDR1 and CDR2: KGHSH and LQKENI. This CDR3 has 14 amino acids. The germline V and J ends were trimmed by 0 bases and 6 bases, with 9 bases remaining between them. CDR3 amino acids: CASSPPTDPNIQYF. The CDR3 region has the DNA TGTGCCAGCTCACCACCGACAGATCCAAACATTCAGTACTTC.

This clonotype was observed a handful of times. The chain recombines TRBV7-8 with TRBJ2-3; 14 bases agree with TRBD2. V shed 3 bases, J shed 1 base, and the junction held 3 bases outside the gene matches. Germline V CDR1 and CDR2: SGHVS, FQNEAQ. The CDR3 extends over 17 amino acids. CDR3 nucleotide sequence: TGTGCCAGCAGCTTCCGACTAGCGGGAGGGGGCACAGATACGCAGTATTTT. Translated, it gives CASSFRLAGGGTDTQYF. Based on the CDR3 plus reference TRBV7-8 and TRBJ2-3, the full variable domain is GAGVSQSPRYKVAKRGQDVALRCDPISGHVSLFWYQQALGQGPEFLTYFQNEAQLDKSGLPSDRFFAERPEGSVSTLKIQRTQQEDSAVYLCASSFRLAGGGTDTQYFGPGTRLTVL.

Ten or more counts support this clonotype. The rearrangement uses TRBV20-1 and TRBJ2-3, with a weak D call TRBD1 (6 bases). V lost 6 bases, J lost 1 base, and 11 bases lay in between. CDR1 and CDR2 (germline): DFQATT, SNEGSKA (reference sequence). The CDR3 runs 13 residues. The CDR3, as DNA: TGCAGTGCCCGGGACATGGGCACAGATACGCAGTATTTT. It specifies CSARDMGTDTQYF.

The chain uses TRBV28 and TRBJ1-1; D is unclear. The germline V gene encodes CDR1 MDHEN and CDR2 SYDVKM. The CDR3 runs 15 residues. V dropped 7 bases and J dropped 5 bases, with 20 bases sitting between them. The CDR3 loop reads CASNDRRTVGTEAFF. The CDR3 nucleotides are TGTGCCAGCAACGACCGACGGACCGTCGGGACTGAAGCTTTCTTT.

This chain connects TRBV7-9 to TRBJ2-7, with D perhaps TRBD1 (6 bases). The ends were cut back, 5 bases at V and 3 bases at J, with 14 bases in the middle. CDR1 is SEHNR and CDR2 is FQNEAQ in the germline V gene (reference sequence). This CDR3 comprises 14 residues. The CDR3 is CASSQRQGHYEQYF. DNA of the CDR3: TGTGCCAGCAGCCAAAGGCAGGGGCACTACGAGCAGTACTTC.